The 26 T cell receptor beta chains presented below share a single source sample, sequenced in a study of shared clonotypes between healthy human individuals (dated by TCRdb to about 2020). CD8 naive samples consisted of CD45RO-negative cells that were positively selected for CCR7, yielding a CD45RA+CCR7+ population without TemRA cells. The library was made by the immunoSEQ multiplex PCR assay. As stored in TCRdb, this immuneACCESS dataset retains in-frame rearrangements with V and J assigned. A fraction of the clones does not appear; measured against another copy, unresolved V genes explain less than half of the discrepancy, and the remainder lacks a known reason. This sample lists about 2.2 million clones; about 93% were detected once. The ten largest clones capture over 1.5% of the sample. Sample: naive CD8+ T cells from PBMCs. Taken with the paper, the label for cell subset or site translates to: CD45RA+CCR7+. All receptors come from a man younger than 30 in good health. Some clones in this sample may be carry-over from other donors' samples.

As regards this clone: Other DNA sequences in this specimen translate into the identical CDR3. The chain uses TRBV7-2 and TRBJ2-7; D not certain. Trimming pared 1 base from V and 2 bases from J, leaving 3 bases between. This CDR3 is 12 amino acids long. In germline, CDR1 is SGHTA, CDR2 FQGNSA. In DNA form, the CDR3 reads TGTGCCAGCAGCTTAGTGCCCTACGAGCAGTACTTC. It codes for CASSLVPYEQYF. Supplemented by reference TRBV7-2 and TRBJ2-7, the full variable domain reads GAGVSQSPSNKVTEKGKDVELRCDPISGHTALYWYRQSLGQGLEFLIYFQGNSAPDKSGLPSDRFSAERTGGSVSTLTIQRTQQEDSAVYLCASSLVPYEQYFGPGTRLTVT.

In its sample, this clone was seen once. V and J are TRBV5-5 and TRBJ2-4; TRBD2 matches 9 bases. The CDR3 extends over 18 amino acids. Per the germline V gene, CDR1 is SGHKS and CDR2 is YYEKEE (reference sequence). The V and J ends lost 0 bases and 8 bases, in that order; junction bases with no gene match: 15. CDR3 amino acids: CASSLGQGSGRFADIQYF. The CDR3, as DNA: TGTGCCAGCAGCTTGGGTCAGGGTAGCGGGAGATTTGCGGACATTCAGTACTTC.

The rearrangement uses TRBV29-1 and TRBJ1-2; 10 nucleotides match TRBD1. The CDR3 consists of 13 residues. CDR1 is SQVTM, CDR2 ANQGSEA, per germline. The V gene end was trimmed by 0 bases and the J gene end by 10 bases; junction bases not matched to a gene: 5. CDR3 DNA sequence: TGCAGCGTTGAAGATCGACAGGGGGCGGCCTACACCTTC. It is translated as CSVEDRQGAAYTF.

DNA for the CDR3: TGTGCCAGCAGCTTGTCCGGAGCCCCCTACGAGCAGTACTTC. Translation gives CASSLSGAPYEQYF. This sequence joins TRBV5-4 and TRBJ2-7; D ambiguous. V was clipped by 1 base and J by 2 bases, with 10 bases between them. Germline CDR1 SGHNT, CDR2 YYREEE (reference sequence). This CDR3 contains 14 residues.

The genes are TRBV7-9 and TRBJ1-1; D possibly corresponds to TRBD1 (5 bases). The CDR3 is 17 residues long. From germline, CDR1 is SEHNR and CDR2 FQNEAQ (reference sequence). Deletions cut 1 base from V and 2 bases from J, with 17 bases between. In DNA form, the CDR3 reads TGTGCCAGCAGCTTAGATAAGTCCGGGGGGGTTAACACTGAAGCTTTCTTT. This gives the protein CASSLDKSGGVNTEAFF.

Concerning this clone: The limits of the CDR3 on the DNA are not certain, so only TCRdb's listed CDR3 is given. The chain uses TRBV7-3 and TRBJ2-6. Looked up from germline, CDR1 is SGHTA and CDR2 is FQGTGA. A total of 16 residues make up the CDR3, ends included. The CDR3 protein is CASSLGVGPGANVLTF.

The CDR3 is CASSLSAGTVIYEQYF. Here the CDR3 DNA reads TGTGCCAGCAGTTTATCAGCCGGGACAGTAATATACGAGCAGTACTTC. This chain joins TRBV27 and TRBJ2-7; TRBD1 aligns across 7 bases. The CDR3 covers 16 residues. Germline CDR1 is MNHEY and CDR2 is SMNVEV (reference sequence). The V and J ends lost 0 bases and 4 bases, in that order; junction bases with no gene match: 9.

This rearrangement joins TRBV6-5 to TRBJ2-3; TRBD1 is a possible D gene (6 bases). The V gene's germline CDR1 is MNHEY and CDR2 SVGAGI. CDR3 length equals 15 residues. V was clipped by 6 bases and J by 3 bases, with 16 bases between them. Here the CDR3 reads CASRGAGDLTDTQYF. The CDR3 bases are TGTGCCAGCAGGGGGGCAGGGGATTTAACAGATACGCAGTATTTT.

Regarding this clone: This specimen includes other DNA sequences encoding the same CDR3. The chain uses TRBV4-3 and TRBJ2-7; D might be TRBD1 or TRBD2, each matching 5 bases. V lost 0 bases and J 2 bases, leaving 11 bases between the germline ends. The CDR3 is made up of 15 amino acids. Germline loops: CDR1 LGHNA, CDR2 YSLEER. The CDR3 DNA reads TGCGCCAGCAGCCAAGATCGGCAGGGACCCTACGAGCAGTACTTC. Amino acids: CASSQDRQGPYEQYF.

The V call is TRBV4-1, the J call TRBJ1-5; D unresolved. The CDR3 has 14 residues. Trimming removed 4 bases at V and 7 bases at J, with 14 bases between. The V gene's germline CDR1 is MGHRA and CDR2 YSYEKL. The CDR3 bases are TGCGCCAGCAGCCGAGGTAACAAAGGCCAGCCCCAGCATTTT. It yields the protein CASSRGNKGQPQHF.

This chain links TRBV28 with TRBJ2-5, with 9 nucleotides matching TRBD1. J lost 5 bases, V lost 5 bases, and 12 bases had no gene match. Germline CDR1 reads MDHEN; CDR2 reads SYDVKM. The CDR3 sequence is 16 residues long. The CDR3 region is CASSTPRDRVFETQYF. The CDR3 nucleotides read TGTGCCAGCAGTACCCCCCGGGACAGGGTGTTCGAGACCCAGTACTTC.

The V and J genes are TRBV19 and TRBJ2-7; 10 nucleotides agree with TRBD1. Looked up from germline, CDR1 is LNHDA and CDR2 is SQIVND (reference sequence). V lost 3 bases and J lost 4; bases outside the gene matches: 3. The CDR3 consists of 14 residues. The CDR3 here is CASSMTGGGYEQYF. The DNA for the CDR3 is TGTGCCAGTAGTATGACAGGGGGCGGGTACGAGCAGTACTTC.

The chain carries TRBV19 and TRBJ1-2, with TRBD1 matching 9 bases. The CDR3 loop spans 12 amino acids. The V gene's germline CDR1 is LNHDA and CDR2 SQIVND (reference sequence). V shed 8 bases, J shed 8 bases, and the junction held 6 bases outside the gene matches. DNA for the CDR3: TGTGCCAGTCTAACAGGGGGCGGCGGCTACACCTTC. Its translation: CASLTGGGGYTF.

The chain couples TRBV30 to TRBJ1-6, with D perhaps matching TRBD1 (5 bases). Germline V gene lookup returns CDR1 GTSNPN and CDR2 SVGIG (reference sequence). V was pared by 3 bases and J by 7 bases, with 13 bases between. This CDR3 region has 14 residues. CDR3 sequence reads: CAWSDGAVNSPLHF. In DNA, the CDR3 is TGTGCCTGGAGCGATGGGGCAGTCAATTCACCCCTCCACTTT.

The table lists this clone with a count of one. The chain combines TRBV27 with TRBJ2-5; TRBD1 or TRBD2 may be the D gene (5 bases each). Per germline, CDR1 MNHEY and CDR2 SMNVEV (reference sequence). Deletions cut 4 bases from V and 5 bases from J, with 17 bases between. The CDR3 has 15 amino acids. The CDR3 is CASSSDGFWGETQYF. For the CDR3, the DNA is TGTGCCAGCAGTTCCGATGGTTTTTGGGGGGAGACCCAGTACTTC.

The chain links TRBV7-9 to TRBJ2-1; TRBD1 or TRBD2 may be the D gene (5 bases each). CDR3 size: 13 residues. CDR1 is SEHNR and CDR2 is FQNEAQ in the germline V gene (reference sequence). V lost 10 bases, J lost 4 bases, and 14 bases lay in between. As DNA, the CDR3 is TGTGCCACTCGCCCAGGGACGTACAATGAGCAGTTCTTC. This codes for CATRPGTYNEQFF. The variable domain in full, completed from reference TRBV7-9 and TRBJ2-1, reads DTGVSQNPRHKITKRGQNVTFRCDPISEHNRLYWYRQTLGQGPEFLTYFQNEAQLEKSRLLSDRFSAERPKGSFSTLEIQRTEQGDSAMYLCATRPGTYNEQFFGPGTRLTVL.

CDR3 sequence reads: CATSGKWAGDEETQYF. The CDR3 bases are TGTGCCACCAGCGGGAAGTGGGCAGGGGACGAGGAGACCCAGTACTTC. The rearrangement uses TRBV15 and TRBJ2-5; D perhaps matches TRBD1 (6 bases). Looked up from germline, CDR1 is LNHNV and CDR2 is YYDKDF (reference sequence). With 5 bases removed from V and 5 bases from J, the gap between germline ends came to 21 bases. The CDR3 sequence is 16 residues long.

The rearrangement uses TRBV28 and TRBJ2-3, with D hard to call. This CDR3 contains 12 residues. Trimming pared 4 bases from V and 4 bases from J, leaving 6 bases between. Germline CDR1 reads MDHEN; CDR2 reads SYDVKM. CDR3 region: CASSYPSDTQYF. The DNA for the CDR3 is TGTGCCAGCAGTTACCCCTCAGATACGCAGTATTTT. Complete variable domain (other parts from reference TRBV28 and TRBJ2-3): DVKVTQSSRYLVKRTGEKVFLECVQDMDHENMFWYRQDPGLGLRLIYFSYDVKMKEKGDIPEGYSVSREKKERFSLILESASTNQTSMYLCASSYPSDTQYFGPGTRLTVL.

The chain is built from TRBV28 and TRBJ1-1; D is undetermined. The CDR3 has 15 residues. V was shortened by 6 bases and J by 1 base, with 15 bases between the two germline ends. Germline lookup yields CDR1 MDHEN and CDR2 SYDVKM. Here the CDR3 DNA reads TGTGCCAGCAGCTTAACCCTTCGACAGAACACTGAAGCTTTCTTT. Its protein is CASSLTLRQNTEAFF. Full variable domain (remainder filled in from reference TRBV28 and TRBJ1-1): DVKVTQSSRYLVKRTGEKVFLECVQDMDHENMFWYRQDPGLGLRLIYFSYDVKMKEKGDIPEGYSVSREKKERFSLILESASTNQTSMYLCASSLTLRQNTEAFFGQGTRLTVV.

V gene TRBV7-9 combines with J gene TRBJ1-4; 7 bases agree with TRBD1. Germline loops: CDR1 SEHNR, CDR2 FQNEAQ (reference sequence). V lost 5 bases, J lost 7 bases, and 13 bases stayed unmatched. The CDR3 is 16 residues long. CDR3 residues: CASSLTRDRQGEKLFF. The CDR3 bases are TGTGCCAGCAGCCTTACACGGGACAGACAGGGTGAAAAACTGTTTTTT.

This clone was detected only once. The V and J genes are TRBV6-1 and TRBJ1-2; 10 bases line up with TRBD1. Germline CDR1 MNHNS, CDR2 SASEGT. The CDR3 consists of 17 residues. Losses at the gene ends were 3 bases for V and 2 bases for J; bases not matched to a gene: 9. The CDR3 DNA is TGTGCCAGCAGTGATCGACAGGGGGCCGCGTTAAACTATGGCTACACCTTC. Translation gives CASSDRQGAALNYGYTF.

V and J are TRBV13 and TRBJ2-1; D remains unclear. The CDR3 length is 16 residues. The germline V gene has CDR1 PRHDT and CDR2 FYEKMQ (reference sequence). With 0 bases removed from V and 2 bases from J, the gap between germline ends came to 11 bases. The chain's CDR3 is CASSLGTLRAYNEQFF. The CDR3 nucleotides read TGTGCCAGCAGCTTAGGGACCCTTAGGGCCTACAATGAGCAGTTCTTC.

In its sample, this clone was seen once. The genes are TRBV10-2 and TRBJ2-7; unclear D gene. Trimming took 4 bases from V and 6 from J, leaving 10 bases between them. CDR3 length: 12 residues. The V gene's germline CDR1 is WSHSY and CDR2 SAAADI. The CDR3 nucleotides read TGCGCCAGCAGTGGGTGGAGTTTCGAGCAGTACTTC. It specifies CASSGWSFEQYF.

The V gene is TRBV9, the J gene TRBJ2-3, with 8 bases fitting TRBD2. V dropped 4 bases and J dropped 4; count of bases not matched to a gene: 11. Germline V gives CDR1 SGDLS, CDR2 YYNGEE. This CDR3 is 16 amino acids long. The CDR3, as DNA: TGTGCCAGCAGCCCTCGCGGGACTAGACTCCCAGATACGCAGTATTTT. Its translation: CASSPRGTRLPDTQYF.

The chain couples TRBV29-1 to TRBJ2-7; 7 bases line up with TRBD2. The CDR3 is 13 residues long. CDR1 is SQVTM, CDR2 ANQGSEA, per germline. V shed 6 bases, J shed 4 bases, and the junction held 9 bases outside the gene matches. The CDR3 DNA reads TGCAGCGTGTTGTGGGCGGGAGAGTACGAGCAGTACTTC. This encodes CSVLWAGEYEQYF.

The V gene is TRBV29-1, the J gene TRBJ1-3; the match to TRBD1 covers 10 bases. Germline lookup yields CDR1 SQVTM and CDR2 ANQGSEA. The CDR3 has 14 residues. V was clipped by 3 bases and J by 8 bases; unmatched bases: 7. DNA for the CDR3: TGCAGCGTTGACCGGGACAGGGGATCAGACACCATATATTTT. It is translated as CSVDRDRGSDTIYF. Combining the CDR3 with reference TRBV29-1 and TRBJ1-3 gives the whole variable domain SAVISQKPSRDICQRGTSLTIQCQVDSQVTMMFWYRQQPGQSLTLIATANQGSEATYESGFVIDKFPISRPNLTFSTLTVSNMSPEDSSIYLCSVDRDRGSDTIYFGEGSWLTVV.